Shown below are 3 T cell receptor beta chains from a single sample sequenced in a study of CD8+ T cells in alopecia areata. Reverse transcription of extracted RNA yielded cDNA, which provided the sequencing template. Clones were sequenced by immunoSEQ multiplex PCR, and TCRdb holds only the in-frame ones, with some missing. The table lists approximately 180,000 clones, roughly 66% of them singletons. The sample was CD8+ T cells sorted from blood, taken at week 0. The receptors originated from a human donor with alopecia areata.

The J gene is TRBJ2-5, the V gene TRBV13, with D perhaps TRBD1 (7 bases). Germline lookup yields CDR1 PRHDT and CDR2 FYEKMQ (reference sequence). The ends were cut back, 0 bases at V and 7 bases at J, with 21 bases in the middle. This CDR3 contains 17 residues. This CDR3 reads CASSLGSGGGPGWTQYF. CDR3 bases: TGTGCCAGCAGCTTAGGTTCTGGAGGGGGCCCTGGATGGACCCAGTACTTC.

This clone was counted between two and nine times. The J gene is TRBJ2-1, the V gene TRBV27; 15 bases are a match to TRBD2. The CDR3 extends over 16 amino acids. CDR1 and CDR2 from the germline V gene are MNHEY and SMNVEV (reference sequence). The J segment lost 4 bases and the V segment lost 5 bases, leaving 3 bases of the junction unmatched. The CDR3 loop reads CASSPGLAGGYNEQFF. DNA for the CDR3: TGTGCCAGCAGTCCCGGACTAGCGGGGGGGTACAATGAGCAGTTCTTC.

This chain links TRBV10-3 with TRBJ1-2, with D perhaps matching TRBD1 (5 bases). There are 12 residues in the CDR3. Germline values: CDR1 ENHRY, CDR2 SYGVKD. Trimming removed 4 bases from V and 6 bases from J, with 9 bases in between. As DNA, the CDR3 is TGTGCCATCAGTGTGGGGGGGGATGGCTACACCTTC. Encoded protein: CAISVGGDGYTF.